These T cell receptor beta chains were read from a single sample in a study of blood T cell repertoires in COVID-19. Generated by immunoSEQ multiplex PCR, the TCRdb table keeps only in-frame clones and is missing some. The sample consists of some 240,000 clones, roughly 92% of them appearing once. Sequenced: peripheral blood. The origin of the receptors is a man aged 55 to 70 with COVID-19, enrolled during active disease. Both conserved end residues are part of each CDR3. The D gene is left open where the match is weak. Not every row has a clone size; where given, it reads once, few, many or a size class.

CSADSGGYNEQFF	TGCAGCGCTGATAGCGGGGGGTACAATGAGCAGTTCTTC	TRBV29-1	TRBJ2-1	NA	TRBD2
CASSSQAGPGRGELFF	TGTGCCAGCAGCAGCCAGGCGGGCCCCGGGAGGGGGGAGCTGTTTTTT	TRBV7-2	TRBJ2-2	NA	TRBD2
CASSLGQNYGYTF	TGTGCCAGCAGTTTAGGACAGAACTATGGCTACACCTTC	TRBV28	TRBJ1-2	NA	NA
CASSQDASRGLNWWNQPQHF	TGTGCCAGCAGCCAAGATGCGTCGAGGGGGCTAAATTGGTGGAATCAGCCCCAGCATTTT	TRBV14	TRBJ1-5	NA	TRBD1
CASSIRYRGGDGELFF	TGTGCCAGTAGTATTCGGTACAGGGGCGGAGACGGGGAGCTGTTTTTT	TRBV19	TRBJ2-2	NA	TRBD1
CASSPAENQPQHF	TGTGCCAGCTCACCCGCGGAAAATCAGCCCCAGCATTTT	TRBV18	TRBJ1-5	NA	NA
CASSRGLAATYEQYF	TGTGCCAGCAGCCGGGGACTAGCGGCGACCTACGAGCAGTACTTC	TRBV5-8	TRBJ2-7	NA	TRBD2
CASSNRNTGELFF	TGTGCCAGCTCAAACAGAAACACCGGGGAGCTGTTTTTT	TRBV18	TRBJ2-2	NA	NA
CASSLSGLAGGFFVF	TGTGCCAGCAGTTTATCGGGACTAGCGGGAGGATTTTTTGTTTTC	TRBV28	TRBJ2-7	NA	TRBD2
CASSQVMRDNAFF	TGTGCCAGCAGCCAAGTAATGAGGGATAACGCTTTCTTT	TRBV14	TRBJ1-1	NA	NA
CASSQQGGEQFF	TGTGCCAGCAGCCAACAGGGTGGCGAGCAGTTCTTC	TRBV12-3/TRBV12-4	TRBJ2-1	NA	NA
CASINFGNTGELFF	TGTGCCAGCATTAACTTCGGGAACACCGGGGAGCTGTTTTTT	TRBV19	TRBJ2-2	NA	NA
CASSQTGSSYNSPLHF	TGTGCCAGCAGTCAGACAGGGAGCTCCTATAATTCACCCCTCCACTTT	TRBV28	TRBJ1-6	NA	TRBD1
CASSLLGQANTEAFF	TGTGCCAGTAGCTTGCTTGGACAGGCGAACACTGAAGCTTTCTTT	TRBV19	TRBJ1-1	NA	TRBD1
CASSDPRQDDSYEQYF	TGTGCCAGCAGTGATCCAAGACAGGACGACTCCTACGAGCAGTACTTC	TRBV2	TRBJ2-7	NA	NA
CASSGDSNTEAFF	TGTGCCAGCTCAGGGGACAGCAACACTGAAGCTTTCTTT	TRBV18	TRBJ1-1	few	TRBD1
CASNPQGAGYEQYF	TGCGCCAGCAATCCTCAGGGGGCGGGCTACGAGCAGTACTTC	TRBV10-2	TRBJ2-7	few	TRBD1
CAWSVEAFPLGGYIF	TGTGCCTGGAGCGTGGAGGCCTTTCCCCTAGGTGGCTACATCTTC	TRBV30	TRBJ1-2	NA	NA
CASSLGGLAGGSSYEQYF	TGTGCCAGCAGCTTAGGTGGACTAGCGGGGGGGAGCTCCTACGAGCAGTACTTC	TRBV7-2	TRBJ2-7	few	TRBD2
CASSSSTGTYNEQFF	TGTGCTAGCAGCTCCTCGACTGGAACCTACAATGAGCAGTTCTTC	TRBV7-7	TRBJ2-1	NA	NA
CASSSHRVYEQYF	TGTGCCAGCAGTTCCCACCGGGTCTACGAGCAGTACTTC	TRBV27	TRBJ2-7	NA	NA
CASSHQTGFVEAFF	TGTGCCAGCAGCCACCAGACAGGCTTCGTGGAAGCTTTCTTT	TRBV3-1/TRBV3-2	TRBJ1-1	NA	NA
CASSHQQGLNTEAFF	TGTGCCAGCAGTCACCAACAGGGACTGAACACTGAAGCTTTCTTT	TRBV5-4	TRBJ1-1	NA	NA
CASRVTGGGYTF	TGTGCCAGCAGGGTGACAGGGGGAGGCTACACCTTC	TRBV2	TRBJ1-2	NA	TRBD1
CSVRGTPGNTEAFF	TGCAGCGTTAGGGGGACACCTGGGAACACTGAAGCTTTCTTT	TRBV29-1	TRBJ1-1	NA	NA
CASSPAGGSPYNEQFF	TGCGCCAGCAGCCCAGCAGGAGGGTCCCCCTACAATGAGCAGTTCTTC	TRBV4-3	TRBJ2-1	NA	NA
CASSTGQPGRNQPQHF	TGTGCCAGTAGTACGGGACAGCCTGGAAGAAATCAGCCCCAGCATTTT	TRBV19	TRBJ1-5	NA	TRBD1
CASRVSGRWNEQFF	TGTGCCAGCAGGGTGAGCGGGAGATGGAATGAGCAGTTCTTC	TRBV28	TRBJ2-1	NA	TRBD2
CASSTGTGNLYEQYF	TGCGCCAGCAGCACGGGGACAGGGAACCTCTACGAGCAGTACTTC	TRBV5-1	TRBJ2-7	NA	TRBD1
CASRRGRVGEQYF	TGTGCCAGTAGAAGGGGCAGGGTAGGCGAGCAGTACTTC	TRBV19	TRBJ2-7	once	NA
CASSLGQAINSPLHF	TGTGCCAGCAGCTTGGGACAGGCGATTAATTCACCCCTCCACTTT	TRBV7-3	TRBJ1-6	NA	TRBD1
CAISGGAGEKLFF	TGTGCCATCAGTGGCGGGGCGGGTGAAAAACTGTTTTTT	TRBV10-3	TRBJ1-4	NA	NA
CASSHQGPGLYGYTF	TGTGCCAGCAGTCATCAGGGGCCGGGGTTATATGGCTACACCTTC	TRBV28	TRBJ1-2	NA	NA
CASSVVPSGSNEQFF	TGTGCCAGCAGCGTAGTACCTAGCGGGAGCAATGAGCAGTTCTTC	TRBV9	TRBJ2-1	NA	TRBD2
CSVEDFRQGYTEAFF	TGCAGCGTTGAAGATTTCCGACAGGGGTACACTGAAGCTTTCTTT	TRBV29-1	TRBJ1-1	NA	TRBD1
CASRVDARGYNSPLHF	TGTGCCAGTAGAGTGGATGCGCGGGGCTATAATTCACCCCTCCACTTT	TRBV19	TRBJ1-6	NA	NA
CASSLESGELFF	TGTGCCAGCAGCCTGGAGTCCGGGGAGCTGTTTTTT	TRBV3-1/TRBV3-2	TRBJ2-2	once	NA
CASRHRVTYNEQFF	TGTGCCAGCAGGCACAGGGTCACCTACAATGAGCAGTTCTTC	TRBV11-1	TRBJ2-1	once	NA
CASSETGARNSPLHF	TGTGCCAGCAGCGAAACAGGGGCTCGAAATTCACCCCTCCACTTT	TRBV7-8	TRBJ1-6	NA	TRBD1
CASSLRASYEQYF	TGTGCCAGCAGCTTGAGGGCCTCCTACGAGCAGTACTTC	TRBV11-3	TRBJ2-7	NA	NA